This T cell receptor (beta chain) was observed in a study of early T cells in non-severe SARS-CoV-2 infection. Study-wide points: Matches to VDJdb favored anti-spike CD8 responses and missed private and CD4 specificities.

Germline V lookup: CDR1 SEHNR, CDR2 FQNEAQ (reference sequence). This CDR3 is 13 amino acids long. V was pared by 2 bases and J by 5 bases, with 9 bases between. One entry per CDR3 protein, called by TCRdb with MiXCR from the 5' RACE reads. This sample has roughly 76,000 distinct CDR3 sequences, with 9% to 15% found just once. This clonotype was seen many times. Its antigen is unidentified. The sequence derives from an adult who was a healthcare worker with PCR-confirmed SARS-CoV-2 infection or an uninfected control (not recorded which). The sample was whole blood. The chain recombines TRBV7-9 with TRBJ2-5; D gene uncertain. The CDR3 reads CASSLMFRETQYF. CDR3 DNA: TGTGCCAGCAGCTTAATGTTTCGGGAGACCCAGTACTTC.